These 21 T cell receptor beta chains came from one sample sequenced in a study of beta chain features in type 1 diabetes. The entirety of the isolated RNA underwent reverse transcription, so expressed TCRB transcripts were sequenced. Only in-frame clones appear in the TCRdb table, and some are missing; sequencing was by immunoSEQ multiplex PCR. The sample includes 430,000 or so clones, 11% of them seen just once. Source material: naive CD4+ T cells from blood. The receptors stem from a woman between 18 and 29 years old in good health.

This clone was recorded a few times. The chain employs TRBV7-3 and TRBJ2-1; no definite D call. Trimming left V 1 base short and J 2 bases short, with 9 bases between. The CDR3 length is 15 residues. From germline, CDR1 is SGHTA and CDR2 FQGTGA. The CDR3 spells CASSLSHATYNEQFF. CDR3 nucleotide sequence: TGTGCCAGCAGCTTAAGTCATGCCACCTACAATGAGCAGTTCTTC.

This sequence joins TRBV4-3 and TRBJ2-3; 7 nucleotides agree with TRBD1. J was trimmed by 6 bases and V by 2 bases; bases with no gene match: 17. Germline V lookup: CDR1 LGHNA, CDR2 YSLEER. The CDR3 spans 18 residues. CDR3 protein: CASSQQRTGAPLTDTQYF. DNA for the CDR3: TGCGCCAGCAGCCAACAAAGGACAGGAGCTCCCTTAACGGATACGCAGTATTTT.

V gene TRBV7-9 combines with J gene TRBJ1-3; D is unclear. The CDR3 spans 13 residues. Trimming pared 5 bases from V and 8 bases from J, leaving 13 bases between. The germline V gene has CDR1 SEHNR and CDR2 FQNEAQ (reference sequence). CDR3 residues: CASSLGREDTIYF. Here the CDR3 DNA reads TGTGCCAGCAGCCTGGGCCGAGAGGACACCATATATTTT.

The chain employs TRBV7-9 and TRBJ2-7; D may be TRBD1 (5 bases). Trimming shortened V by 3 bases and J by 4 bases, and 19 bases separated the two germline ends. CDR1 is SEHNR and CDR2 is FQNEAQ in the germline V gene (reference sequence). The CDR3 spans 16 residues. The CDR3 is CASSLAVSGSGYEQYF. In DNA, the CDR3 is TGTGCCAGCAGCTTGGCGGTGTCAGGGTCGGGTTACGAGCAGTACTTC.

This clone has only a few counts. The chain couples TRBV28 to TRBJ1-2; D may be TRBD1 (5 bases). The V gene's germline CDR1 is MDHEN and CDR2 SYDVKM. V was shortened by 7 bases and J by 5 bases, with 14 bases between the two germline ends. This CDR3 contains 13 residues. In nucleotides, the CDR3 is TGTGCCAGCACCCCCGGGGCTCGATATGGCTACACCTTC. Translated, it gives CASTPGARYGYTF.

CDR3 bases: TGTGCCAGCAGCCAAGGCAGGGGGCGTTCGAAGGAGACCCAGTACTTC. Its protein product is CASSQGRGRSKETQYF. This chain joins TRBV14 and TRBJ2-5, with 8 bases identical to TRBD1. The CDR3 sequence is 16 residues long. Germline V gives CDR1 SGHDN, CDR2 FVKESK. The V segment lost 1 base and the J segment 5 bases; nucleotides outside the gene matches: 9.

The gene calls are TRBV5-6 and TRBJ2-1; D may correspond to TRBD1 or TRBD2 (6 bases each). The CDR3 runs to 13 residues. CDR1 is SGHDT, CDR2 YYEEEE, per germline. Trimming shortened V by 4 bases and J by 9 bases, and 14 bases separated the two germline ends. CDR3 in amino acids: CASSPLGGSEQFF. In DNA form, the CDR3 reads TGTGCCAGCAGCCCGCTCGGGGGCAGTGAGCAGTTCTTC.

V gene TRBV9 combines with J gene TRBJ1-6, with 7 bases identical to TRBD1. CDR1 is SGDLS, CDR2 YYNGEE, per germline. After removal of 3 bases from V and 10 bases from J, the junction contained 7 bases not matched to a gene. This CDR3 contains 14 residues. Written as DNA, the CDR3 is TGTGCCAGCAGCGGCAGACAGGGAGTCTCACCCCTCCACTTT. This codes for CASSGRQGVSPLHF.

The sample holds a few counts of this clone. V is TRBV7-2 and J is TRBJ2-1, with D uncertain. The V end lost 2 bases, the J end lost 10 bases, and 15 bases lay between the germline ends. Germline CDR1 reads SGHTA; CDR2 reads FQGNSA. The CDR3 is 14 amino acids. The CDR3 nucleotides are TGTGCCAGCAGCTTATTTAGTGGAGTGGGGGAGCAGTTCTTC. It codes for CASSLFSGVGEQFF.

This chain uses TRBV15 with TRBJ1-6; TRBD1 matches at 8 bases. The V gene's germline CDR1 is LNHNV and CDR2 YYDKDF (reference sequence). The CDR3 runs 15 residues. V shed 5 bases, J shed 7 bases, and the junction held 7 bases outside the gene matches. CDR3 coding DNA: TGTGCCACCAGCCCCCGGACAGGGTCCAATTCACCCCTCCACTTT. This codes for CATSPRTGSNSPLHF. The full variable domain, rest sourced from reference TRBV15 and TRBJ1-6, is DAMVIQNPRYQVTQFGKPVTLSCSQTLNHNVMYWYQQKSSQAPKLLFHYYDKDFNNEADTPDNFQSRRPNTSFCFLDIRSPGLGDTAMYLCATSPRTGSNSPLHFGNGTRLTVT.

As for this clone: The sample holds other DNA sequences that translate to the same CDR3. The CDR3 DNA reads TGTGCCAGCAGCCCCCTCGGGGAGACCCAGTACTTC. It translates to CASSPLGETQYF. The rearrangement links TRBV7-7 to TRBJ2-5; D uncertain. Germline CDR1 SSHAT, CDR2 FNYEAQ (reference sequence). The CDR3 length is 12 residues. Trimming left V 5 bases short and J 5 bases short, with 9 bases between.

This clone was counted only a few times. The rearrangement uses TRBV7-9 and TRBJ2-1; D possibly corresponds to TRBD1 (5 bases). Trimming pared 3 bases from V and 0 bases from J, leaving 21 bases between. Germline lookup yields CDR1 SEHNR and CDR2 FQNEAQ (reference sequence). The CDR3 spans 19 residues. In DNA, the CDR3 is TGTGCCAGCAGCTTCCGCCGAACCCTCAGGGTTAGCTCCTACAATGAGCAGTTCTTC. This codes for CASSFRRTLRVSSYNEQFF.

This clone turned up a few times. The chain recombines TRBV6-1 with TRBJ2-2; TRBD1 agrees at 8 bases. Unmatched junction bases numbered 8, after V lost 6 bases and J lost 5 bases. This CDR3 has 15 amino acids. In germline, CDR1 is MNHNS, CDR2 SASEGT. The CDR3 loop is CASRRQGSGTGELFF. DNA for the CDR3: TGTGCCAGCAGACGACAGGGGTCGGGGACCGGGGAGCTGTTTTTT.

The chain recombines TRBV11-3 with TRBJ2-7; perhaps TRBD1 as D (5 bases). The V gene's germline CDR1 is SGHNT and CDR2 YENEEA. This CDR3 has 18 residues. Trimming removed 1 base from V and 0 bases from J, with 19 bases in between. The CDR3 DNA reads TGTGCCAGCAGCTTAGCGATAGGGCCAGGGAAGAACTCCTACGAGCAGTACTTC. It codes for CASSLAIGPGKNSYEQYF.

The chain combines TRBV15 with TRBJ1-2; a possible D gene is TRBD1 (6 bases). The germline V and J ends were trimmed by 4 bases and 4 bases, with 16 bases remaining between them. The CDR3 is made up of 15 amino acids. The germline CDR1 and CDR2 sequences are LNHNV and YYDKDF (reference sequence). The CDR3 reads CATSTKDRAFYGYTF. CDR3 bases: TGTGCCACCAGCACCAAGGACAGAGCTTTCTATGGCTACACCTTC.

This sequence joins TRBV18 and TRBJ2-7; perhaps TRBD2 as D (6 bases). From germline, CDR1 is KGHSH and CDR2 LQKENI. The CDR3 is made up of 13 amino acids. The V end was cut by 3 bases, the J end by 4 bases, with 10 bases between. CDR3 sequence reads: CASSPQEGYEQYV. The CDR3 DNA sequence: TGTGCCAGCTCACCCCAGGAGGGATACGAGCAGTACGTC.

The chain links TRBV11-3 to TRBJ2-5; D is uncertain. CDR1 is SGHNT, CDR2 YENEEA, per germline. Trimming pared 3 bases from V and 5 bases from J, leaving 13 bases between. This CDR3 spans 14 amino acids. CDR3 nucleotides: TGTGCCAGCAGCTTGTCCCAGATACTGGAGACCCAGTACTTC. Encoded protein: CASSLSQILETQYF.

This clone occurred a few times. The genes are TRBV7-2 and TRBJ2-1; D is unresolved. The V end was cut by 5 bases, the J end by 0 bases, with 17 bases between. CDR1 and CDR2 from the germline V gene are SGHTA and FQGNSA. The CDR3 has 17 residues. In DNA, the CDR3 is TGTGCCAGCAGCCTACCCGTCGGGCACAGCTCCTACAATGAGCAGTTCTTC. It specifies CASSLPVGHSSYNEQFF.

The CDR3 DNA sequence: TGCAGCGTAATCGGAGGCGAAAAACTGTTTTTT. It is translated as CSVIGGEKLFF. V usage is TRBV29-1 and J usage is TRBJ1-4; D gene ambiguous. The germline gives CDR1 SQVTM, CDR2 ANQGSEA. V lost 6 bases and J lost 8, with 10 bases in between. This CDR3 region has 11 residues.

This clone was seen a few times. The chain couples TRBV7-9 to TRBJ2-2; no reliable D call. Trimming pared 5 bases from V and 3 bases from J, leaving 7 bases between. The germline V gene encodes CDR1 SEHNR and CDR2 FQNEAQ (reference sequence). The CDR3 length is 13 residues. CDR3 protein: CASSLMDTGELFF. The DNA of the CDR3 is TGTGCCAGCAGCCTGATGGACACCGGGGAGCTGTTTTTT.

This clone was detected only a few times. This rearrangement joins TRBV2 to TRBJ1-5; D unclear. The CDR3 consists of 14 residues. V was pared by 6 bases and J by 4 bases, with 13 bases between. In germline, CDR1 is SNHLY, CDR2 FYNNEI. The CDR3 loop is CASSSTNPNQPQHF. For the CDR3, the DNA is TGTGCCAGCAGCTCCACGAACCCTAATCAGCCCCAGCATTTT.